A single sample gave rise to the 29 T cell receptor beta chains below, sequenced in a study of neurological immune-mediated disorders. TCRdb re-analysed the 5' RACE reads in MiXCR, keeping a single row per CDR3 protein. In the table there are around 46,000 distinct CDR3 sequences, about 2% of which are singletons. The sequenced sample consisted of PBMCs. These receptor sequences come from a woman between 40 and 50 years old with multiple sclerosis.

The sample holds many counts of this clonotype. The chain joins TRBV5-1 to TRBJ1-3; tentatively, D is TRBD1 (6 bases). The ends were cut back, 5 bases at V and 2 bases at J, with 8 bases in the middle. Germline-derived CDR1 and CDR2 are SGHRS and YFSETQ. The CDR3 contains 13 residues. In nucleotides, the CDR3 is TGCGCCAGCAGAGGGGGAGCTGGAAACACCATATATTTT. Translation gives CASRGGAGNTIYF.

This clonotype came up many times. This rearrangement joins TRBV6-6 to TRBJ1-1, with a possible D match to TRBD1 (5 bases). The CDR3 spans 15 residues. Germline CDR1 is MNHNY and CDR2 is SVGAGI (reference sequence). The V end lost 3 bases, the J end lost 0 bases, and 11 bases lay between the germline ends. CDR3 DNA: TGTGCCAGCAGTTATCCGGACACCTTGAACACTGAAGCTTTCTTT. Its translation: CASSYPDTLNTEAFF.

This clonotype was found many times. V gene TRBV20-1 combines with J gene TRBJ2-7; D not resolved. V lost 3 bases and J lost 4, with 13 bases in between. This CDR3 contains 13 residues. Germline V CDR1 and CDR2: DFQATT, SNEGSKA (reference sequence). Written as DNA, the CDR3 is TGCAGTGCTAGTATTTTGGGGAAATACGAGCAGTACTTC. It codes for CSASILGKYEQYF.

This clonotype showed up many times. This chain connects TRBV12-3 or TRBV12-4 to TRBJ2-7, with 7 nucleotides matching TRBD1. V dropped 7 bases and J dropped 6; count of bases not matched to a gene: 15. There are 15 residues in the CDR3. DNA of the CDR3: TGTGCCAGCACTACCATCTACAGGGGCTCTGGCGAGCAGTACGTC. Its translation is CASTTIYRGSGEQYV.

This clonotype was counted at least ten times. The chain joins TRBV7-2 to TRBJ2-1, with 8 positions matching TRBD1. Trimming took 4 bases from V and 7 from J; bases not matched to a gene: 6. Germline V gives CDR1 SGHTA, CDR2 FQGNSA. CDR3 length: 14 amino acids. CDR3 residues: CASSSAGGKNEQFF. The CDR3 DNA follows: TGTGCCAGCAGCTCGGCAGGGGGCAAAAATGAGCAGTTCTTC.

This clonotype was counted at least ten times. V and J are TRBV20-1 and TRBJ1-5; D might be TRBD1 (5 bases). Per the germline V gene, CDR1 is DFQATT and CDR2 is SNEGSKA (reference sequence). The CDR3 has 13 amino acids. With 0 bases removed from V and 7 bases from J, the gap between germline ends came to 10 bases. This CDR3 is CSAREGLTQPQHF. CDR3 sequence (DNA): TGCAGTGCTAGAGAGGGACTTACCCAGCCCCAGCATTTT.

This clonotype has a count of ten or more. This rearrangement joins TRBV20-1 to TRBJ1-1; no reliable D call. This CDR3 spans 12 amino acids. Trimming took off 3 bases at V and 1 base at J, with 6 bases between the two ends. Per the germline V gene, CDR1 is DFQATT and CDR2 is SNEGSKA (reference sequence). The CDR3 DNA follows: TGCAGTGCTAGCGTCACGAACACTGAAGCTTTCTTT. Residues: CSASVTNTEAFF.

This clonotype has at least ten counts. CDR3 DNA sequence: TGTGCCAGCAGCCCTCCAGGGTCGGATACGCAGTATTTT. Protein sequence: CASSPPGSDTQYF. The chain couples TRBV7-2 to TRBJ2-3, with D perhaps TRBD1 (5 bases). CDR3 length: 13 residues. V lost 5 bases and J 6 bases, leaving 12 bases between the germline ends. Germline CDR1 is SGHTA and CDR2 is FQGNSA.

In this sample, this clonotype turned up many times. The CDR3 coding sequence is TGCGCCAGCAGCCACGTTAGGCGGGGGAATTCACCCCTCCACTTT. Translation gives CASSHVRRGNSPLHF. V usage is TRBV4-1 and J usage is TRBJ1-6, with D possibly matching TRBD1 (5 bases). The CDR3 sequence is 15 residues long. V was clipped by 3 bases and J by 7 bases, with 13 bases between them. Germline V CDR1 and CDR2: MGHRA, YSYEKL.

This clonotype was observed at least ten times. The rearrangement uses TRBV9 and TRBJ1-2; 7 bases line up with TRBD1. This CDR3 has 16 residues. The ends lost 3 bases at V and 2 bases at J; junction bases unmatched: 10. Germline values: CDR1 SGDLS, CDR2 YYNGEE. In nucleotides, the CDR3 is TGTGCCAGCAGCGCTTCAACAGGGGTAGGGAACTATGGCTACACCTTC. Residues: CASSASTGVGNYGYTF. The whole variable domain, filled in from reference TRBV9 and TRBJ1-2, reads DSGVTQTPKHLITATGQRVTLRCSPRSGDLSVYWYQQSLDQGLQFLIQYYNGEERAKGNILERFSAQQFPDLHSELNLSSLELGDSALYFCASSASTGVGNYGYTFGSGTRLTVV.

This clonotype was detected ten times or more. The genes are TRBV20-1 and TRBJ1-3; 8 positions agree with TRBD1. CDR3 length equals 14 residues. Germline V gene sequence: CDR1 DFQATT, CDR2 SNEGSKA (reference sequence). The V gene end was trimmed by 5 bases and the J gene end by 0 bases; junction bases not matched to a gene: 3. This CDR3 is CSAWDRRSGNTIYF. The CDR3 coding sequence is TGCAGTGCTTGGGACAGGCGCTCTGGAAACACCATATATTTT.

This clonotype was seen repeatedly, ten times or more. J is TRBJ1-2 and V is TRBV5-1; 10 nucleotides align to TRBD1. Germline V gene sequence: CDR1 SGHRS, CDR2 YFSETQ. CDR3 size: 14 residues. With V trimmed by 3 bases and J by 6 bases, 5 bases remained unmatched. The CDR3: CASSSRQGAHGYTF. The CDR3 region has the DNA TGCGCCAGCAGCTCACGACAGGGGGCTCATGGCTACACCTTC.

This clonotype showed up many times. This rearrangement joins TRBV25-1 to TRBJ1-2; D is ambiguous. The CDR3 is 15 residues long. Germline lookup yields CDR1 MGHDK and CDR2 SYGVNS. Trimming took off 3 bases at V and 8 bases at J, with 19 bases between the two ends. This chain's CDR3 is CASSDNRVVDGGYTF. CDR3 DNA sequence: TGTGCCAGCAGTGATAACAGAGTAGTGGACGGGGGCTACACCTTC.

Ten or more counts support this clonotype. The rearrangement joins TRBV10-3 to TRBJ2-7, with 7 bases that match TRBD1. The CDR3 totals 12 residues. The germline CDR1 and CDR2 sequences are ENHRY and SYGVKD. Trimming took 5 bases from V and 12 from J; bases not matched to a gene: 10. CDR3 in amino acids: CAISTGQLDGYF. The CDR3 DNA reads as TGTGCCATCAGTACGGGACAGCTGGACGGGTACTTC.

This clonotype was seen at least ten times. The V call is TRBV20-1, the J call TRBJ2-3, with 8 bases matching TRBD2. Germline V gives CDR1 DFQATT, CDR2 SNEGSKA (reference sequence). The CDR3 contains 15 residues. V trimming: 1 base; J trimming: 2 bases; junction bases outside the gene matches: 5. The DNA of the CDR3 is TGCAGTGCTAGAGTCCCAGCGGGGGTCACAGATACGCAGTATTTT. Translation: CSARVPAGVTDTQYF.

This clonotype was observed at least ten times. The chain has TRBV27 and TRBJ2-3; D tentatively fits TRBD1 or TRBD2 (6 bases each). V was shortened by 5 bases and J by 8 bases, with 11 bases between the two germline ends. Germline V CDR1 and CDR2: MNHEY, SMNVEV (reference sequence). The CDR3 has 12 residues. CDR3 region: CASSQRGVTQYF. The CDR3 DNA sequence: TGTGCCAGCAGTCAAAGGGGGGTTACGCAGTATTTT.

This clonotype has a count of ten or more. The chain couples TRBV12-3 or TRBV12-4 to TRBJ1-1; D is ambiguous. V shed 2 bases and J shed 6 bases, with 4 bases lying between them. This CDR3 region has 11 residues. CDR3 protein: CASSLSPEAFF. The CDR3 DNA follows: TGTGCCAGCAGTTTATCTCCTGAAGCTTTCTTT.

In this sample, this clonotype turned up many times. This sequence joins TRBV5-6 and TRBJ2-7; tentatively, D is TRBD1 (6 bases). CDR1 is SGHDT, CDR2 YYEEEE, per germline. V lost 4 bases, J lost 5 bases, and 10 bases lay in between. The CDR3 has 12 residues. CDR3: CASSLGQNEQYF. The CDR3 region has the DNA TGTGCCAGCAGCCTAGGACAGAACGAGCAGTACTTC.

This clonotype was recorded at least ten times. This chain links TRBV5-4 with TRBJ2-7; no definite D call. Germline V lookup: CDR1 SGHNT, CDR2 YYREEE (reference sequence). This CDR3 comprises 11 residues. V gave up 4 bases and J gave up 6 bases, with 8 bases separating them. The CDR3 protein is CASSDRLEQYF. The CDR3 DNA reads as TGTGCCAGCAGCGACCGTCTCGAGCAGTACTTC.

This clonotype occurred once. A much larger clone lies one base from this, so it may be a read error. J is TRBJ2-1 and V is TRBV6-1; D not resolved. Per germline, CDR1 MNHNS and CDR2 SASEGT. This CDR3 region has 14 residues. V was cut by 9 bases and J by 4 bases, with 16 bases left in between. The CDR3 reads CASNLGVDYNEQFF. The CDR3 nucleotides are TGTGCCAGTAATCTCGGCGTGGATTACAATGAGCAGTTCTTC.

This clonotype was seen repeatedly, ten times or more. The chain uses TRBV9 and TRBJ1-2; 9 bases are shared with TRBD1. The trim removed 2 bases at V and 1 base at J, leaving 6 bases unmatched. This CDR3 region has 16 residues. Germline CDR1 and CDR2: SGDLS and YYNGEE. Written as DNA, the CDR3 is TGTGCCAGCAGCGTGAATCCGGGACAGGGTAACTATGGCTACACCTTC. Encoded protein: CASSVNPGQGNYGYTF.

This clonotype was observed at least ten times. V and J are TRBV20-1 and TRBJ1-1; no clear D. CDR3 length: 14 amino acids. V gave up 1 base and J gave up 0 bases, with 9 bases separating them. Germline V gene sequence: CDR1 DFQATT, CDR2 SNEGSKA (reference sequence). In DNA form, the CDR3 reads TGCAGTGCTAGAGGCAGCCCAATGAACACTGAAGCTTTCTTT. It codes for CSARGSPMNTEAFF.

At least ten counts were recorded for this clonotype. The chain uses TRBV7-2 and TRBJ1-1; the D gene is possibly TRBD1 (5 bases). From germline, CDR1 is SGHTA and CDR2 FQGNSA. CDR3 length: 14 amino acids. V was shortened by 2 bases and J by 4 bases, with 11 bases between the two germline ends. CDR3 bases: TGTGCCAGCAGCTTAAGGAGGGGTCTCACTGAAGCTTTCTTT. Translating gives CASSLRRGLTEAFF. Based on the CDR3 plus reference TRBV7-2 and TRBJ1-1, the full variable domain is GAGVSQSPSNKVTEKGKDVELRCDPISGHTALYWYRQSLGQGLEFLIYFQGNSAPDKSGLPSDRFSAERTGGSVSTLTIQRTQQEDSAVYLCASSLRRGLTEAFFGQGTRLTVV.

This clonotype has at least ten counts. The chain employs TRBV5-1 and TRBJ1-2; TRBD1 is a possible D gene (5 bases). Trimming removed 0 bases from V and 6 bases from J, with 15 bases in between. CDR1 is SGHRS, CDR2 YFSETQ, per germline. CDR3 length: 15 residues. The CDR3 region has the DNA TGCGCCAGCAGCTTGGTATCTCCAGGGATGGATGGCTACACCTTC. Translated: CASSLVSPGMDGYTF.

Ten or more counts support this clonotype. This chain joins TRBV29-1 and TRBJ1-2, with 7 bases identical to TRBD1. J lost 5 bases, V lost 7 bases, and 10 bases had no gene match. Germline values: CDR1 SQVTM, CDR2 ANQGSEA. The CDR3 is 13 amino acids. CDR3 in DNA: TGCAGCGCCCAAACGGGACAGTGGTATGGCTACACCTTC. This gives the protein CSAQTGQWYGYTF.

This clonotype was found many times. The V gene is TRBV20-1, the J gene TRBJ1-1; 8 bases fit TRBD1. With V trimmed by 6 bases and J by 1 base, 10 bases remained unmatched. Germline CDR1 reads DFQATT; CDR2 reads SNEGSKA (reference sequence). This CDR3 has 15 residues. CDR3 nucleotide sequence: TGCAGTGCCCCAGTGCCGGGACAGGCGAACACTGAAGCTTTCTTT. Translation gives CSAPVPGQANTEAFF.

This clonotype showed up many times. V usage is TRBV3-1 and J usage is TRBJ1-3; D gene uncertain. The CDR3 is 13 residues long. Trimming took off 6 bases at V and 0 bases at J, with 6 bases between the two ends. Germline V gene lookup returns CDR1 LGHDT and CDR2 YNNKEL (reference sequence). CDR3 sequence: CASRSSSGNTIYF. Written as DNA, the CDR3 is TGTGCCAGCAGGTCTAGCTCTGGAAACACCATATATTTT.

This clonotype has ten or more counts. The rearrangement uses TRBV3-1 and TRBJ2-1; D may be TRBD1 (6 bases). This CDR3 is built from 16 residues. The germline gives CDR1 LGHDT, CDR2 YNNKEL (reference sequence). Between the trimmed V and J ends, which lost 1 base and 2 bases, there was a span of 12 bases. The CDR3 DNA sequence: TGTGCCAGCAGCCAAGTGGGGGCTGTGCCCTACAATGAGCAGTTCTTC. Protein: CASSQVGAVPYNEQFF.

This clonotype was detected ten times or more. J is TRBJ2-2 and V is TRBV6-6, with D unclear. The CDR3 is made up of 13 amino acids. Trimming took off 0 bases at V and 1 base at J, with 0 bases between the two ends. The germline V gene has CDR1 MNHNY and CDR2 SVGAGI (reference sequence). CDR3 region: CASSYSNTGELFF. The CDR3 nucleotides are TGTGCCAGCAGTTACTCGAACACCGGGGAGCTGTTTTTT.